A single sample gave rise to the 29 T cell receptor beta chains below, sequenced in a study of T cell responses to AZD1222 COVID-19 vaccine. Profiling relied on immunoSEQ multiplex PCR, and the TCRdb table lists in-frame clones only, not all of them. The table shows about 96,000 clones, with roughly 90% occurring only once. The material sequenced was peripheral blood, taken on day 0 of AZD1222 vaccination. These receptors were taken from an adult in good health.

This chain uses TRBV19 with TRBJ1-1; 8 nucleotides match TRBD1. The CDR3 contains 15 residues. Germline CDR1 reads LNHDA; CDR2 reads SQIVND (reference sequence). Germline trimming cut 2 bases from V and 1 base from J; bases unmatched to any gene: 3. The CDR3 reads CASSIKTGANTEAFF. CDR3 sequence (DNA): TGTGCCAGTAGTATAAAGACAGGGGCGAACACTGAAGCTTTCTTT.

The chain recombines TRBV12-3 or TRBV12-4 with TRBJ1-1; 7 bases agree with TRBD1. The CDR3 consists of 13 residues. V gave up 6 bases and J gave up 5 bases; unmatched junction bases: 6. CDR3 sequence reads: CASSPGGGTEAFF. For the CDR3, the DNA is TGTGCCAGCAGCCCAGGGGGAGGGACTGAAGCTTTCTTT.

This chain connects TRBV19 to TRBJ2-3; tentatively, D is TRBD1 (5 bases). V was shortened by 5 bases and J by 0 bases, with 12 bases between the two germline ends. This CDR3 region has 15 residues. Germline CDR1 reads LNHDA; CDR2 reads SQIVND (reference sequence). The DNA for the CDR3 is TGTGCCAGTAGTCGACAGCCGATTAGCACAGATACGCAGTATTTT. Encoded protein: CASSRQPISTDTQYF.

The chain has TRBV6-2 or TRBV6-3 and TRBJ2-3; 12 bases match TRBD2. With 2 bases clipped from V and 4 bases from J, the junction kept 7 bases outside the gene matches. This CDR3 region has 17 residues. Germline loops: CDR1 MNHEY, CDR2 SVGEGT. The CDR3 sequence: CASSYPLAGGPPDTQYF. CDR3 DNA sequence: TGTGCCAGCAGTTACCCCCTAGCGGGAGGGCCACCAGATACGCAGTATTTT.

The chain recombines TRBV30 with TRBJ2-7, with 9 bases matching TRBD2. Trimming cost V 5 bases and J 10 bases; bases outside gene matches: 6. There are 11 residues in the CDR3. The germline V gene has CDR1 GTSNPN and CDR2 SVGIG (reference sequence). The CDR3 DNA sequence: TGTGCCTGGGCGGGGGGGACTGGACAGTACTTC. Its translation is CAWAGGTGQYF. The whole variable domain, filled in from reference TRBV30 and TRBJ2-7, reads SQTIHQWPATLVQPVGSPLSLECTVEGTSNPNLYWYRQAAGRGLQLLFYSVGIGQISSEVPQNLSASRPQDRQFILSSKKLLLSDSGFYLCAWAGGTGQYFGPGTRLTVT.

The rearrangement joins TRBV6-2 or TRBV6-3 to TRBJ2-1; no firm D call. Deletions cut 0 bases from V and 8 bases from J, with 5 bases between. The CDR3 extends over 12 amino acids. Germline CDR1 MNHEY, CDR2 SVGEGT. As DNA, the CDR3 is TGTGCCAGCAGTTACTCGATCTATGAGCAGTTCTTC. Translation gives CASSYSIYEQFF.

This clone showed up just a few times. The V call is TRBV19, the J call TRBJ1-2, with a weak D call TRBD1 (5 bases). CDR3 length equals 11 residues. Trimming took 8 bases from V and 5 from J, leaving 9 bases between them. Germline CDR1 reads LNHDA; CDR2 reads SQIVND (reference sequence). The CDR3 DNA reads as TGTGCCAGTGGGGGTATTTATGGCTACACCTTC. Protein sequence: CASGGIYGYTF.

The chain employs TRBV20-1 and TRBJ2-3; the D is unclear. CDR3 length: 11 amino acids. Per the germline V gene, CDR1 is DFQATT and CDR2 is SNEGSKA (reference sequence). The V end lost 4 bases, the J end lost 4 bases, and 6 bases lay between the germline ends. CDR3 nucleotides: TGCAGTGCTAAAGTATCAGATACGCAGTATTTT. Protein sequence: CSAKVSDTQYF.

The table lists this clone with a count of one. The genes are TRBV21-1 and TRBJ2-7; the table assigns TRBD1, which was not confirmed against the DNA. TRBV21-1 is shown as a pseudogene. This CDR3 region has 17 residues. CDR3 in DNA: TGTGCCAGCAGCAAAGGGAGCACCTCGGACAGGGCCTACGAGCAGTACTTC. Protein sequence: CASSKGSTSDRAYEQYF.

The gene calls are TRBV20-1 and TRBJ2-1, with 7 bases fitting TRBD2. After removal of 3 bases from V and 8 bases from J, the junction contained 16 bases not matched to a gene. Germline V gene sequence: CDR1 DFQATT, CDR2 SNEGSKA (reference sequence). The CDR3 is 16 residues long. DNA of the CDR3: TGCAGTGCTAGTGCCTCCCACAGCGGGAAAGGCGATGAGCAGTTCTTC. It codes for CSASASHSGKGDEQFF.

The chain has TRBV19 and TRBJ1-4; 12 nucleotides agree with TRBD1. This CDR3 has 17 residues. Germline loops: CDR1 LNHDA, CDR2 SQIVND (reference sequence). V trimming: 3 bases; J trimming: 7 bases; junction bases outside the gene matches: 9. DNA of the CDR3: TGTGCCAGTAGTATTGCGGGACAGGGGGCATCTGTTGAAAAACTGTTTTTT. It is translated as CASSIAGQGASVEKLFF.

In its sample, this clone was seen once. The chain is built from TRBV6-5 and TRBJ2-7, with 15 bases matching TRBD2. The V gene's germline CDR1 is MNHEY and CDR2 SVGAGI. V gave up 10 bases and J gave up 4 bases; unmatched junction bases: 2. The CDR3 extends over 13 amino acids. Here the CDR3 reads CAIGTSGRYEQYF. The CDR3 DNA follows: TGTGCCATCGGGACTAGCGGGAGGTACGAGCAGTACTTC.

This clone was found once. The chain is built from TRBV30 and TRBJ2-1, with 8 bases lining up with TRBD2. Unmatched junction bases numbered 7, after V lost 0 bases and J lost 9 bases. CDR1 is GTSNPN, CDR2 SVGIG, per germline (reference sequence). The CDR3 covers 14 residues. CDR3 protein: CAWSVRSGRGEQFF. CDR3 nucleotides: TGTGCCTGGAGTGTACGGAGCGGGAGAGGTGAGCAGTTCTTC.

The chain couples TRBV6-5 to TRBJ2-2, with D possibly being TRBD1 or TRBD2 (6 bases each). The CDR3 consists of 15 residues. Germline V gene lookup returns CDR1 MNHEY and CDR2 SVGAGI. V lost 7 bases to trimming and J lost 6 bases, with 18 bases between them. The CDR3 reads CASIPGAERAGELFF. In DNA, the CDR3 is TGTGCCAGCATCCCGGGGGCGGAAAGGGCCGGGGAGCTGTTTTTT.

The V gene is TRBV12-3 or TRBV12-4, the J gene TRBJ1-1; D call uncertain. Between the trimmed V and J ends, which lost 2 bases and 5 bases, there was a span of 6 bases. The CDR3 sequence is 12 residues long. This CDR3 is CASSLRVTEAFF. The DNA of the CDR3 is TGTGCCAGCAGTTTACGGGTGACTGAAGCTTTCTTT.

V is TRBV7-3 and J is TRBJ2-7; D is uncertain. The CDR3 consists of 15 residues. V gave up 0 bases and J gave up 1 base, with 10 bases separating them. Germline V gene data show CDR1 as SGHTA and CDR2 as FQGTGA. The DNA for the CDR3 is TGTGCCAGCAGCTTAACGGGCGGCCAGTCCTACGAGCAGTACTTC. It translates to CASSLTGGQSYEQYF.

The gene calls are TRBV2 and TRBJ2-7, with unresolved D. V was pared by 3 bases and J by 3 bases, with 9 bases between. Germline V CDR1 and CDR2: SNHLY, FYNNEI. CDR3 length: 13 residues. As DNA, the CDR3 is TGTGCCAGCAGTGAGTTAATGGACTACGAGCAGTACTTC. This gives the protein CASSELMDYEQYF.

The count of this clone is one. V usage is TRBV6-4 and J usage is TRBJ2-7; D is perhaps TRBD1 (5 bases). The CDR3 is 14 residues long. V was shortened by 3 bases and J by 2 bases, with 11 bases between the two germline ends. Germline lookup yields CDR1 MRHNA and CDR2 SNTAGT. CDR3 loop: CASSETPDTYEQYF. In DNA, the CDR3 is TGTGCCAGCAGTGAGACACCGGACACCTACGAGCAGTACTTC.

The chain employs TRBV30 and TRBJ2-3; 7 bases align to TRBD1. The CDR3 spans 12 residues. From germline, CDR1 is GTSNPN and CDR2 SVGIG (reference sequence). Trimming removed 7 bases from V and 2 bases from J; junction bases left unmatched: 3. The CDR3 spells CALGGITDTQYF. CDR3 nucleotides: TGTGCCTTAGGGGGCATCACAGATACGCAGTATTTT.

The chain carries TRBV19 and TRBJ2-7; the D call may be TRBD1 or TRBD2 (6 bases each). Trimming took off 9 bases at V and 7 bases at J, with 19 bases between the two ends. The CDR3 spans 13 residues. The germline V gene has CDR1 LNHDA and CDR2 SQIVND (reference sequence). CDR3 sequence reads: CASGGRPLGEQYF. The DNA of the CDR3 is TGTGCCAGCGGGGGCCGACCCCTGGGGGAGCAGTACTTC.

This clone has just one count. The chain links TRBV28 to TRBJ2-5; D assignment may be TRBD1 or TRBD2 (5 bases each). The germline CDR1 and CDR2 sequences are MDHEN and SYDVKM. The CDR3 sequence is 15 residues long. V was shortened by 6 bases and J by 3 bases, with 17 bases between the two germline ends. Here the CDR3 reads CASREQDGAKETQYF. The CDR3 coding sequence is TGTGCCAGCAGGGAACAGGACGGGGCCAAAGAGACCCAGTACTTC.

This clone was recorded once. The chain uses TRBV6-2 or TRBV6-3 and TRBJ1-4, with no clear D. With 1 base removed from V and 10 bases from J, the gap between germline ends came to 10 bases. The CDR3 is 13 residues long. Germline lookup yields CDR1 MNHEY and CDR2 SVGEGT. DNA for the CDR3: TGTGCCAGCAGTTACTTGAGGGTGGGAAAACTGTTTTTT. This codes for CASSYLRVGKLFF.

This clone was seen more than once but under ten times. J is TRBJ2-5 and V is TRBV7-3, with 8 bases fitting TRBD2. V dropped 9 bases and J dropped 4; count of bases not matched to a gene: 13. CDR1 is SGHTA, CDR2 FQGTGA, per germline. The CDR3 consists of 15 residues. DNA for the CDR3: TGTGCCAGTCCCCCGGGGGGGGAGGAGGGAGAGACCCAGTACTTC. Amino acids: CASPPGGEEGETQYF.

This chain links TRBV19 with TRBJ1-2; possible D gene TRBD1, 5 bases. The CDR3 sequence is 15 residues long. CDR1 is LNHDA, CDR2 SQIVND, per germline (reference sequence). V was pared by 7 bases and J by 4 bases, with 19 bases between. The CDR3 sequence: CASTNPVRGGYGYTF. The CDR3 DNA reads TGTGCCAGTACCAACCCAGTCCGTGGGGGCTATGGCTACACCTTC.

J is TRBJ2-3 and V is TRBV7-6; 11 bases align to TRBD2. The CDR3 contains 16 residues. Unmatched junction bases numbered 4, after V lost 5 bases and J lost 0 bases. Germline V gene data show CDR1 as SGHVS and CDR2 as FNYEAQ. The DNA of the CDR3 is TGTGCCAGCAGCGCGGGACTAGCGGAGAGCACAGATACGCAGTATTTT. It codes for CASSAGLAESTDTQYF. Full variable domain (outside the CDR3, taken from reference TRBV7-6 and TRBJ2-3): GAGVSQSPRYKVTKRGQDVALRCDPISGHVSLYWYRQALGQGPEFLTYFNYEAQQDKSGLPNDRFSAERPEGSISTLTIQRTEQRDSAMYRCASSAGLAESTDTQYFGPGTRLTVL.

The CDR3 loop is CSVEDGTGDSPLHF. CDR3 nucleotides: TGCAGCGTTGAAGACGGGACAGGGGACTCACCCCTCCACTTT. J is TRBJ1-6 and V is TRBV29-1, with 10 nucleotides matching TRBD1. CDR1 is SQVTM, CDR2 ANQGSEA, per germline. The CDR3 has 14 residues. Losses at the gene ends were 0 bases for V and 10 bases for J; bases not matched to a gene: 3.

V usage is TRBV6-2 or TRBV6-3 and J usage is TRBJ1-1, with 10 bases that match TRBD1. Germline CDR1 MNHEY, CDR2 SVGEGT. This CDR3 spans 16 amino acids. Trimming cost V 0 bases and J 0 bases; bases outside gene matches: 1. DNA of the CDR3: TGTGCCAGCAGTTACTCGACAGGGGGCATGAACACTGAAGCTTTCTTT. This encodes CASSYSTGGMNTEAFF.

The chain is built from TRBV28 and TRBJ1-1; 10 positions match TRBD1. V shed 6 bases, J shed 6 bases, and the junction held 7 bases outside the gene matches. In germline, CDR1 is MDHEN, CDR2 SYDVKM. This CDR3 spans 14 amino acids. DNA of the CDR3: TGTGCCAGCAGCCTTAGACAGGGGGCGGCTGAAGCTTTCTTT. Protein product: CASSLRQGAAEAFF.

V gene TRBV5-5 combines with J gene TRBJ2-1; perhaps TRBD1 as D (6 bases). CDR1 and CDR2 from the germline V gene are SGHKS and YYEKEE (reference sequence). Trimming pared 1 base from V and 4 bases from J, leaving 12 bases between. The CDR3 extends over 15 amino acids. The CDR3 loop reads CASSLRQDKYNEQFF. DNA of the CDR3: TGTGCCAGCAGCTTGCGACAGGACAAATACAATGAGCAGTTCTTC.